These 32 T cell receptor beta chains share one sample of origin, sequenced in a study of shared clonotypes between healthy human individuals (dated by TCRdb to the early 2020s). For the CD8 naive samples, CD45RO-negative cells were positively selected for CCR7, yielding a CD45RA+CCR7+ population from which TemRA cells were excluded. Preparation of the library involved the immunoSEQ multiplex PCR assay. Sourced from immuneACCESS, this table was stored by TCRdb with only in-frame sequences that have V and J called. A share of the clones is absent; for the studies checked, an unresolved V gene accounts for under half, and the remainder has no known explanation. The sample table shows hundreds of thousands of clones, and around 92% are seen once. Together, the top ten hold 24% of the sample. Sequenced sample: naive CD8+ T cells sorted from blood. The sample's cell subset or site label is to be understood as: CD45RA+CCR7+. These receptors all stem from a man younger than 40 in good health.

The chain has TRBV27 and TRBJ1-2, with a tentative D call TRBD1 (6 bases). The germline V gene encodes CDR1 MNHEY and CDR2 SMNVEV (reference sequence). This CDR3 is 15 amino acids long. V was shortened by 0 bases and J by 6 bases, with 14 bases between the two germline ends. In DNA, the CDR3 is TGTGCCAGCAGTTTATCTCGACAGGAGGGAAATGGCTACACCTTC. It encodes CASSLSRQEGNGYTF.

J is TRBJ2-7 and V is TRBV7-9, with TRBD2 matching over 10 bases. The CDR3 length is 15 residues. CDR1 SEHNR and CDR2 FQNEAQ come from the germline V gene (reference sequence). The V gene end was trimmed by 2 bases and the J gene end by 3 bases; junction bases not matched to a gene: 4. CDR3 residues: CASSLSTSGIYEQYF. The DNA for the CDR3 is TGTGCCAGCAGCTTATCAACTAGCGGGATCTACGAGCAGTACTTC.

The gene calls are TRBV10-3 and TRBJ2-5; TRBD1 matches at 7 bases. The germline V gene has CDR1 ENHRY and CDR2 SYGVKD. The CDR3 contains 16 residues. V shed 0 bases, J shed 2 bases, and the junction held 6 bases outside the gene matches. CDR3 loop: CAISESKVGQQETQYF. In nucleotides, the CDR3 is TGTGCCATCAGTGAGTCGAAAGTGGGACAGCAAGAGACCCAGTACTTC.

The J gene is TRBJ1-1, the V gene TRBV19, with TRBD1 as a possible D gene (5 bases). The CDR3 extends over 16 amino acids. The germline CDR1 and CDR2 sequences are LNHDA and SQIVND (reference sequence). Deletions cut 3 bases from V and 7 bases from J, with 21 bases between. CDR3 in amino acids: CASSIIGAGTTDEAFF. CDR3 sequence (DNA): TGTGCCAGTAGTATTATAGGGGCGGGGACCACAGATGAAGCTTTCTTT.

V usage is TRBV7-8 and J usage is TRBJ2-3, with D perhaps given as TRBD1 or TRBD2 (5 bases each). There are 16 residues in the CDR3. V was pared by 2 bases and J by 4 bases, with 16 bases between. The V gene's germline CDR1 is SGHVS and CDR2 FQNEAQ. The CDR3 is CASSLKGWGSADTQYF. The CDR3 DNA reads TGTGCCAGCAGCTTAAAGGGTTGGGGGTCGGCAGATACGCAGTATTTT.

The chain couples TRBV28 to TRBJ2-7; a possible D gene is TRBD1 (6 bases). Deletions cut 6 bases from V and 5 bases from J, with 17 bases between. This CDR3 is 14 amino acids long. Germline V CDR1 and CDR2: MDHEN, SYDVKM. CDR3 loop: CASRGLTGRDEQYF. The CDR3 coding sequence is TGTGCCAGCAGGGGGCTCACAGGGCGTGACGAGCAGTACTTC. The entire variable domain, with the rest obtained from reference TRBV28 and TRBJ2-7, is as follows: DVKVTQSSRYLVKRTGEKVFLECVQDMDHENMFWYRQDPGLGLRLIYFSYDVKMKEKGDIPEGYSVSREKKERFSLILESASTNQTSMYLCASRGLTGRDEQYFGPGTRLTVT.

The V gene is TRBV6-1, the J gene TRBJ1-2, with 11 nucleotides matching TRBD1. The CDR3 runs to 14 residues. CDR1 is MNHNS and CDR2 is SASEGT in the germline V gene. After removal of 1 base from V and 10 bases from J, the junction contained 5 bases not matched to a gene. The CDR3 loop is CASSEGTGGEDYTF. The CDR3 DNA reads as TGTGCCAGCAGTGAAGGGACAGGGGGCGAGGACTACACCTTC.

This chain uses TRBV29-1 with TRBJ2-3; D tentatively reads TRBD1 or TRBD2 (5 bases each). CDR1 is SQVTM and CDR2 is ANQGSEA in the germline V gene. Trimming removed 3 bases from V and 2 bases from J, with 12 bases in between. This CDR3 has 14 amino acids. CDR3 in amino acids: CSVDGGRVTDTQYF. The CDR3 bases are TGCAGCGTTGACGGAGGCAGGGTCACAGATACGCAGTATTTT.

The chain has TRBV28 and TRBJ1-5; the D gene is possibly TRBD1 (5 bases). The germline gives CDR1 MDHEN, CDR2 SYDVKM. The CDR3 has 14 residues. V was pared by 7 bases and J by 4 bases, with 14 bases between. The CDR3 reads CASTPTAYNQPQHF. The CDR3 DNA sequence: TGTGCCAGCACCCCGACAGCCTATAATCAGCCCCAGCATTTT.

CDR3 sequence reads: CASSGGLAGGPEQYF. The CDR3 DNA reads TGTGCCAGCAGCGGAGGACTAGCGGGAGGGCCCGAGCAGTACTTC. This sequence joins TRBV9 and TRBJ2-7, with 15 nucleotides matching TRBD2. CDR3 length equals 15 residues. With 3 bases clipped from V and 6 bases from J, the junction kept 4 bases outside the gene matches. The V gene's germline CDR1 is SGDLS and CDR2 YYNGEE. Variable domain in full (rest from reference TRBV9 and TRBJ2-7): DSGVTQTPKHLITATGQRVTLRCSPRSGDLSVYWYQQSLDQGLQFLIQYYNGEERAKGNILERFSAQQFPDLHSELNLSSLELGDSALYFCASSGGLAGGPEQYFGPGTRLTVT.

The CDR3 DNA follows: TGTGCCAGTAGTATGGGATTTGACTATACCCGCGAAGAGACCCAGTACTTC. It translates to CASSMGFDYTREETQYF. J is TRBJ2-5 and V is TRBV19; weak D call: TRBD2 (5 bases). The CDR3 has 17 residues. CDR1 and CDR2 from the germline V gene are LNHDA and SQIVND (reference sequence). Trimming cost V 3 bases and J 3 bases, with 20 bases left between them. Full variable domain (outside the CDR3, taken from reference TRBV19 and TRBJ2-5): DGGITQSPKYLFRKEGQNVTLSCEQNLNHDAMYWYRQDPGQGLRLIYYSQIVNDFQKGDIAEGYSVSREKKESFPLTVTSAQKNPTAFYLCASSMGFDYTREETQYFGPGTRLLVL.

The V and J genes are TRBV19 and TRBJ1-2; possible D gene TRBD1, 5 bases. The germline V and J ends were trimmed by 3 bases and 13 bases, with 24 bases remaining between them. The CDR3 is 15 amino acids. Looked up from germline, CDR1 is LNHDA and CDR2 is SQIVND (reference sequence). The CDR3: CASSIDGGFPSGCTF. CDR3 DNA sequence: TGTGCCAGTAGTATCGATGGGGGTTTTCCCTCCGGTTGCACCTTC. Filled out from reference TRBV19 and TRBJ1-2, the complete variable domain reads DGGITQSPKYLFRKEGQNVTLSCEQNLNHDAMYWYRQDPGQGLRLIYYSQIVNDFQKGDIAEGYSVSREKKESFPLTVTSAQKNPTAFYLCASSIDGGFPSGCTFGSGTRLTVV.

The CDR3 reads CASSPPGSGGRFGGELFF. The CDR3 DNA sequence: TGTGCCAGCAGCCCCCCTGGTTCGGGCGGGAGATTCGGCGGGGAGCTGTTTTTT. The chain uses TRBV7-9 and TRBJ2-2; 7 nucleotides match TRBD2. Germline V gene sequence: CDR1 SEHNR, CDR2 FQNEAQ (reference sequence). V shed 5 bases, J shed 7 bases, and the junction held 19 bases outside the gene matches. The CDR3 spans 18 residues.

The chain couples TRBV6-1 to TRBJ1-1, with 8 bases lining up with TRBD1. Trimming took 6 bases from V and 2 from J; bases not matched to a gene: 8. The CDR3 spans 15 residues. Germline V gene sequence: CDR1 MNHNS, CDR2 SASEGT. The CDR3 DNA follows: TGTGCCAGCAGACTTCTTGGGACAGGTAACACTGAAGCTTTCTTT. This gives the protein CASRLLGTGNTEAFF.

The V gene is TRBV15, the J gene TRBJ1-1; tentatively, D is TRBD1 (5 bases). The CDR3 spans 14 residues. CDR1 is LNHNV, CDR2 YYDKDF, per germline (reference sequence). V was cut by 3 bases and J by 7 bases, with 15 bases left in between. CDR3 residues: CATSRTTRDGEAFF. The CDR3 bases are TGTGCCACCAGCAGGACAACAAGGGACGGTGAAGCTTTCTTT.

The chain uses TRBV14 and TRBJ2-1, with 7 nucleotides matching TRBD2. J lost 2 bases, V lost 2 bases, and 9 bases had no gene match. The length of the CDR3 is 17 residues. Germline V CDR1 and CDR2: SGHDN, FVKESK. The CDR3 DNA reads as TGTGCCAGCAGCCAATACCCCAGCGGGGCCCCCTACAATGAGCAGTTCTTC. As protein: CASSQYPSGAPYNEQFF.

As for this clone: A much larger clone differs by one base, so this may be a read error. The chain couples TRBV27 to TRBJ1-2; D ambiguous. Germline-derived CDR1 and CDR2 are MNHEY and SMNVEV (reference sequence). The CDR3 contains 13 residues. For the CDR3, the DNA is TGTGCCAGCAGTTTATCTAACAGCTATAGCTACACCTTC. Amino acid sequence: CASSLSNSYSYTF.

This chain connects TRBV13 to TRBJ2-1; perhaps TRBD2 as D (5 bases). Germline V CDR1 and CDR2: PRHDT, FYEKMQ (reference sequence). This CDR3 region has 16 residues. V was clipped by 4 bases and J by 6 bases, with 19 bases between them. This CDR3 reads CASSSTPTVGGNEQFF. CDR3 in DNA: TGTGCCAGCAGCTCAACCCCAACGGTCGGAGGCAATGAGCAGTTCTTC.

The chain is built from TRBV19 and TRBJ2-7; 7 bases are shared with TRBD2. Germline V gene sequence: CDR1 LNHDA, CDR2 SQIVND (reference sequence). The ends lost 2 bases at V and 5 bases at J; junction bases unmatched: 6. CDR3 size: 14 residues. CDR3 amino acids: CASSIIGLGDEQYF. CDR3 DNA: TGTGCCAGTAGTATAATAGGACTAGGCGACGAGCAGTACTTC.

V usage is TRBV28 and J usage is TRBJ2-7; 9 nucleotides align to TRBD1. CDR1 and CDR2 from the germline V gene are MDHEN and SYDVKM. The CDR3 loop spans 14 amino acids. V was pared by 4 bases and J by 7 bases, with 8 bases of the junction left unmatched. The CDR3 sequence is CASSSSGTGWEQYF. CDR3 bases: TGTGCCAGCAGTTCTTCCGGGACAGGGTGGGAGCAGTACTTC.

CDR3 DNA: TGTGCCAGCAGTCCCCAGGGGCCCGGGCTCGGCACCTTC. Protein sequence: CASSPQGPGLGTF. The V call is TRBV6-5, the J call TRBJ1-2; perhaps TRBD1 as D (6 bases). The V gene's germline CDR1 is MNHEY and CDR2 SVGAGI. The CDR3 is 13 residues long. The V end was cut by 5 bases, the J end by 13 bases, with 20 bases between.

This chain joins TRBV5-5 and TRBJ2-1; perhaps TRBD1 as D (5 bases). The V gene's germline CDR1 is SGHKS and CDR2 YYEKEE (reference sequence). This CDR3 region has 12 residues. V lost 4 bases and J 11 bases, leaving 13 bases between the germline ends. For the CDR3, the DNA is TGTGCCAGCAGCGCCCCCCTGGACAAGCAGTTCTTC. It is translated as CASSAPLDKQFF.

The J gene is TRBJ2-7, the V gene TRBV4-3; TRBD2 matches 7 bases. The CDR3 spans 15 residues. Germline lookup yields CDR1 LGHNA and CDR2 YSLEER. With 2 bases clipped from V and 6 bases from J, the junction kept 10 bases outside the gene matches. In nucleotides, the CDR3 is TGCGCCAGCAGCCAACTAGCGGATATAGGTCTCGAGCAGTACTTC. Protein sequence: CASSQLADIGLEQYF.

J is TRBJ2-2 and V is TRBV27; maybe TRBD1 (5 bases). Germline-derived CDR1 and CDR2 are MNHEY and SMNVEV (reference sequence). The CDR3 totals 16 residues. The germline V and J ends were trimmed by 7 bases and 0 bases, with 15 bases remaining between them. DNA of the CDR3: TGTGCCAGCACCAAACTTCAGGGCGCGAACACCGGGGAGCTGTTTTTT. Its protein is CASTKLQGANTGELFF.

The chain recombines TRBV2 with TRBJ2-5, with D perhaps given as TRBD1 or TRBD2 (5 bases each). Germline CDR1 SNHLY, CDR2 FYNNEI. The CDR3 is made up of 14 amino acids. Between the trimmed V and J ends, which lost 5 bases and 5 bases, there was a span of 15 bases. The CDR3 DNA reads TGTGCCAGCAGTCAGGGTGGATGGGGGGAGACCCAGTACTTC. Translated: CASSQGGWGETQYF.

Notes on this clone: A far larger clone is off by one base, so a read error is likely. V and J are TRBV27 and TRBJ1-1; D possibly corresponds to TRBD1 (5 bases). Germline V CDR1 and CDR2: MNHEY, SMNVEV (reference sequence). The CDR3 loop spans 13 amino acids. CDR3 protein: CAGSITGDTEAFF. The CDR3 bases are TGTGCCGGCAGTATCACGGGGGACACTGAAGCTTTCTTT.

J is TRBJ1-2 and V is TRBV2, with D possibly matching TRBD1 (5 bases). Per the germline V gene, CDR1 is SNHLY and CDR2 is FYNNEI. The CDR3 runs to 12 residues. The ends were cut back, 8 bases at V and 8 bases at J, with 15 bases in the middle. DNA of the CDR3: TGTGCCAGCGATGGGGGGGGTAAAGGCTACACCTTC. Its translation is CASDGGGKGYTF.

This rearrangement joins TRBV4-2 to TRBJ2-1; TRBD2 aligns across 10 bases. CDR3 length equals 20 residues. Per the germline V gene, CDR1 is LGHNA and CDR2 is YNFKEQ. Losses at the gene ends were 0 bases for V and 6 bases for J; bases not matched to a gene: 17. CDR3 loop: CASSQEVGTVLAGDANEQFF. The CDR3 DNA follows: TGTGCCAGCAGCCAAGAGGTGGGGACCGTTCTAGCGGGAGACGCCAATGAGCAGTTCTTC.

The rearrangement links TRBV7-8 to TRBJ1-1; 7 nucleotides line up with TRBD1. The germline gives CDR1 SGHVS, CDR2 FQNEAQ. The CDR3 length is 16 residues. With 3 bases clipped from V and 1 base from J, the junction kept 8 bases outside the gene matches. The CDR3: CASSLEVGGRNTEAFF. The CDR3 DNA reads TGTGCCAGCAGCTTGGAAGTAGGGGGCCGGAACACTGAAGCTTTCTTT.

The CDR3 DNA reads as TGCGCCAGCAGCCAAGATGGAAATACGCAGTATTTT. Its protein is CASSQDGNTQYF. V usage is TRBV4-1 and J usage is TRBJ2-3; D call uncertain. This CDR3 comprises 12 residues. CDR1 is MGHRA and CDR2 is YSYEKL in the germline V gene. V was pared by 0 bases and J by 7 bases, with 5 bases between.

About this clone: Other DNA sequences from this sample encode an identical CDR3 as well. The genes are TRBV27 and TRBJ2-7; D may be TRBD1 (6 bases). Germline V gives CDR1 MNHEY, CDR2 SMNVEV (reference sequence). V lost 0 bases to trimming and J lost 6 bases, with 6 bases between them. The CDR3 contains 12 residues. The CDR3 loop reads CASSLSGGEQYF. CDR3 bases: TGTGCCAGCAGTTTATCAGGGGGCGAGCAGTACTTC.

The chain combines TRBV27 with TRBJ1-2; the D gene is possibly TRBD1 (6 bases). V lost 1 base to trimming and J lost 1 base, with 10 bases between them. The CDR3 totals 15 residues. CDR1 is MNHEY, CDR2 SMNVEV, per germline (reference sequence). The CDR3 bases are TGTGCCAGCAGTTTATTAGGGGGACTTAACTATGGCTACACCTTC. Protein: CASSLLGGLNYGYTF.